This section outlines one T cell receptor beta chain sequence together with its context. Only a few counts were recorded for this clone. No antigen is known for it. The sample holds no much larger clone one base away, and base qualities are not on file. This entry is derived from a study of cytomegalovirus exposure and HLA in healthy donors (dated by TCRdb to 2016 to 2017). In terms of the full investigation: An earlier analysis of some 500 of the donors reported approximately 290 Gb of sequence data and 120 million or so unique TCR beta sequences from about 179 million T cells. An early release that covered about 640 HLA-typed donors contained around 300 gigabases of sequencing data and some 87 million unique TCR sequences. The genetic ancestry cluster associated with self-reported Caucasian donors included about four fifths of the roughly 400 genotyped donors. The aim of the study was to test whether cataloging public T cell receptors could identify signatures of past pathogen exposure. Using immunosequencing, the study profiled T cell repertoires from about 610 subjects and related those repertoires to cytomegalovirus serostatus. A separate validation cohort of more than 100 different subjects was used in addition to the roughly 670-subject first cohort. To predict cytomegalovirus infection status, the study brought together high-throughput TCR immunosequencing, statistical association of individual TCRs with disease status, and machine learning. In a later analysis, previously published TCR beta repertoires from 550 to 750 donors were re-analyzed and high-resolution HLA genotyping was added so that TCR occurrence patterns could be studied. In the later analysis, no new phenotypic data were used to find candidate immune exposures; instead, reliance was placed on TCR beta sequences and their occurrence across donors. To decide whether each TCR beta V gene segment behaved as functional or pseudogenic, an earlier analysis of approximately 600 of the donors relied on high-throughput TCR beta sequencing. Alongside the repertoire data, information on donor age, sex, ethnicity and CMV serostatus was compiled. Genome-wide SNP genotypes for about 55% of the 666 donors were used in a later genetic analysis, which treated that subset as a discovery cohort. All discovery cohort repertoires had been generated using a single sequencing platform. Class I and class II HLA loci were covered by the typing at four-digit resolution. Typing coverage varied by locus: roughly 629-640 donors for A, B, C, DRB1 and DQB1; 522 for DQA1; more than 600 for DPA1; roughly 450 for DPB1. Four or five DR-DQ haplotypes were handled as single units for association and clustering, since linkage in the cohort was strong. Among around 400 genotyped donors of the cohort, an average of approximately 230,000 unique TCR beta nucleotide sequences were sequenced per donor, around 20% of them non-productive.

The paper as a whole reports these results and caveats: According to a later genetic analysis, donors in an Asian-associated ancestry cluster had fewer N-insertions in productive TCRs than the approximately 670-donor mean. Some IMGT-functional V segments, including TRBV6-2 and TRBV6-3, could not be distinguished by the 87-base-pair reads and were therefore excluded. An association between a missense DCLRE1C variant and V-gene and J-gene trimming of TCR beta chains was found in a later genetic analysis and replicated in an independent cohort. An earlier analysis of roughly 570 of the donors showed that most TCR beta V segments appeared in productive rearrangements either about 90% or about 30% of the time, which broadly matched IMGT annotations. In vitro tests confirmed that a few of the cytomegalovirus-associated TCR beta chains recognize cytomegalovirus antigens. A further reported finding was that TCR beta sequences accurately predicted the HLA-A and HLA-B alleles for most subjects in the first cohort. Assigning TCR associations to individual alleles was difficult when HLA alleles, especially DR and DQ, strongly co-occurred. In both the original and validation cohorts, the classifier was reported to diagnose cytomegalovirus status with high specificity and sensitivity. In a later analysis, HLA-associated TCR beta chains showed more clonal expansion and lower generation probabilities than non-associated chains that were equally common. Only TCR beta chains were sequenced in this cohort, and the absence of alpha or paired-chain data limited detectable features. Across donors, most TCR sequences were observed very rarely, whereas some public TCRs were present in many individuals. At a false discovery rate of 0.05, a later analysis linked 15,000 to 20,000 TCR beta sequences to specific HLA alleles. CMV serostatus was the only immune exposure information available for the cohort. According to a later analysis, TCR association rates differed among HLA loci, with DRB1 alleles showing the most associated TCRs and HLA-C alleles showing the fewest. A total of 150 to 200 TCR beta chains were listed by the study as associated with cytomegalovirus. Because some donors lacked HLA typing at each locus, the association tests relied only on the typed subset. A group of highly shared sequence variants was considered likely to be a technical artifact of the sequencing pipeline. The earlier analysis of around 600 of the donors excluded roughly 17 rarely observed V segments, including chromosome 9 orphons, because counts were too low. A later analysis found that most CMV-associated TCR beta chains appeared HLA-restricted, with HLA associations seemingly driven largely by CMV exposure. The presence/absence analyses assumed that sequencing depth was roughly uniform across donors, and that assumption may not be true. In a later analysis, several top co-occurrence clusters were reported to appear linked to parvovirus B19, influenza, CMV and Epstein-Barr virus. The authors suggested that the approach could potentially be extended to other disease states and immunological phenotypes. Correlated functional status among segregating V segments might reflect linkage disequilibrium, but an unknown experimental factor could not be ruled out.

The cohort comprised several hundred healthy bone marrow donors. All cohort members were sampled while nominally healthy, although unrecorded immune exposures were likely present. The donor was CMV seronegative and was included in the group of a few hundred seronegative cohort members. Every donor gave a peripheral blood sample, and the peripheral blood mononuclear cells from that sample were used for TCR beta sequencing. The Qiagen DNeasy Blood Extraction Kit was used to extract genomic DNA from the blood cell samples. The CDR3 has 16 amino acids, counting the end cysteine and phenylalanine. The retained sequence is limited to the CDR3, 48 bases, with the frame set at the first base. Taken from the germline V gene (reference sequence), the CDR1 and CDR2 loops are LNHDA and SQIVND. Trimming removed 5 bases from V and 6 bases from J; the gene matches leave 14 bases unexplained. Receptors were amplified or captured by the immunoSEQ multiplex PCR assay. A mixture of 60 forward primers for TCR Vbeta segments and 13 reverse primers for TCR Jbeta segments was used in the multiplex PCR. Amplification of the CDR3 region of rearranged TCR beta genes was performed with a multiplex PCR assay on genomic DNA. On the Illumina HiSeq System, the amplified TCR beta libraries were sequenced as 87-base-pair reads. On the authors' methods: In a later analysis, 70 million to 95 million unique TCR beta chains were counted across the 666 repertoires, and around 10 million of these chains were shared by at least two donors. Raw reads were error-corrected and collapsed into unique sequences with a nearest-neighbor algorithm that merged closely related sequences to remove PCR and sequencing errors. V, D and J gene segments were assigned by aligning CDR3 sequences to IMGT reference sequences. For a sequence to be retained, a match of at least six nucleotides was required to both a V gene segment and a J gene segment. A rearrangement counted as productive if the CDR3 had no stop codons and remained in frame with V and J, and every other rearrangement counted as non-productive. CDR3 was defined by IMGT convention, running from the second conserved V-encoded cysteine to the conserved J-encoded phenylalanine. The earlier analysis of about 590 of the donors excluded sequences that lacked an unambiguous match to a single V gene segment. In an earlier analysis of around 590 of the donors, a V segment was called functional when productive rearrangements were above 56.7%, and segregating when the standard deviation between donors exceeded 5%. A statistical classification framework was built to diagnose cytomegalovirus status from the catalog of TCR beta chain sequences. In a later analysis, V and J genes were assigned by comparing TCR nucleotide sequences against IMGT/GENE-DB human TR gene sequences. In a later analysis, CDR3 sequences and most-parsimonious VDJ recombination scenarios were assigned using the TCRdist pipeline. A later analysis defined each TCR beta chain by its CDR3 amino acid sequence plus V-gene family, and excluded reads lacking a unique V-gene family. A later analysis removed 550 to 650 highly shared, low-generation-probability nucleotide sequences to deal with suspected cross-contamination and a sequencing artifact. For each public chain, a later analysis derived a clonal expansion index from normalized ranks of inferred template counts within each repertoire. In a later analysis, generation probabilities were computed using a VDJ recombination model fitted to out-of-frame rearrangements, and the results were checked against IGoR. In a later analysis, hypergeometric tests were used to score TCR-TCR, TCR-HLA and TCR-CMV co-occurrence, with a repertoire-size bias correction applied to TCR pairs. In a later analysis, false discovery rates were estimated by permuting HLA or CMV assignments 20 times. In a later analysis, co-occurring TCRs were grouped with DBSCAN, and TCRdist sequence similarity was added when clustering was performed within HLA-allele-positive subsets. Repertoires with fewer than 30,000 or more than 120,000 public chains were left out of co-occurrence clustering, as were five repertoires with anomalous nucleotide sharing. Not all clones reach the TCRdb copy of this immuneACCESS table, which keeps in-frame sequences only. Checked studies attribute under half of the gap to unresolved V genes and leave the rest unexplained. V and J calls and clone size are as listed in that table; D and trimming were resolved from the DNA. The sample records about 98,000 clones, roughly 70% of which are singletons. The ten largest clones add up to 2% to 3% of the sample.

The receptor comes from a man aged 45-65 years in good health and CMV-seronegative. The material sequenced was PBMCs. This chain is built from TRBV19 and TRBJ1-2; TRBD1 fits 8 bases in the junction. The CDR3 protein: CASSPQGAPNSNGYTF. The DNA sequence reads TGTGCCAGTAGTCCCCAGGGGGCGCCGAATTCTAATGGCTACACCTTC. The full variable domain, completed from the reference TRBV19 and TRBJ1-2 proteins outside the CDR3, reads DGGITQSPKYLFRKEGQNVTLSCEQNLNHDAMYWYRQDPGQGLRLIYYSQIVNDFQKGDIAEGYSVSREKKESFPLTVTSAQKNPTAFYLCASSPQGAPNSNGYTFGSGTRLTVV.